This T cell receptor (beta chain) was profiled in a study of CD8+ T cells in alopecia areata. Across the whole study: The authors scored treated patients' severity by affected scalp percentage.

Concerning this clone itself: Its antigen is not known.

Sample treatment: oral pan-JAK inhibitor, 5-10 mg twice daily. V gave up 5 bases and J gave up 2 bases, with 10 bases separating them. The length of the CDR3 is 13 residues. Germline assignment: CDR1 MNHEY and CDR2 SVGAGI. Reverse transcription of extracted RNA yielded cDNA, which provided the sequencing template. Sequencing used immunoSEQ multiplex PCR; TCRdb keeps in-frame clones, though not all of them. The profile shows 200,000 to 250,000 clones, around three fifths of them singletons. Study findings and constraints: Both scalp clonality and the expanded CD8+ clones among the top 100 showed a significant decrease with tofacitinib. Under tofacitinib, numerous expanded lesional clonotypes remained detectable in scalp and blood. For lesional scalp, especially alopecia totalis/universalis, clonality was higher than in normal scalp.

The V and J genes are TRBV6-5 and TRBJ2-7, with D perhaps TRBD1 (6 bases). The receptor's source is a human donor with alopecia areata. This specimen was CD4+ T cells sorted from blood, taken at week 4, from a patient treated with tofacitinib. The CDR3 sequence is CASSRTAPYEQYF. CDR3 DNA: TGTGCCAGCAGTAGGACAGCCCCCTACGAGCAGTACTTC.